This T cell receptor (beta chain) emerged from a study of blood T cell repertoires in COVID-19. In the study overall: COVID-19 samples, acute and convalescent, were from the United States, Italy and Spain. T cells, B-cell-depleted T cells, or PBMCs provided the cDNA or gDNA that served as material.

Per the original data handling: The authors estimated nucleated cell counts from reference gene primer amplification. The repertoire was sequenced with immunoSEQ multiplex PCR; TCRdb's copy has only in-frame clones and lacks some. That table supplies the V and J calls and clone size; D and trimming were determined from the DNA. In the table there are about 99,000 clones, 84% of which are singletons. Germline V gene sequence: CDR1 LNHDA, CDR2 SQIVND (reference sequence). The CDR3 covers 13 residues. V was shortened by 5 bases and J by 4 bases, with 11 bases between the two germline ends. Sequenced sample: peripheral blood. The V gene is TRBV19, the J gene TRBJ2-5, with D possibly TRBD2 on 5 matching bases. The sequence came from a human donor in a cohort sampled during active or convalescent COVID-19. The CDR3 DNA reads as TGTGCCAGTAGTGATGCGGGTGGAGAGACCCAGTACTTC. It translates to CASSDAGGETQYF.